This entry lists 27 T cell receptor beta chains sequenced from one sample in a study of blood T cell repertoires in COVID-19. Here immunoSEQ multiplex PCR was the method, and the copy in TCRdb shows in-frame clones only, minus some. The profile covers some 96,000 clones, with about 89% appearing a single time and over 9% taken by the ten largest. The sequenced sample consisted of peripheral blood. Receptors were obtained from a man over 45 with acute or convalescent COVID-19.

For this clone: One end of the junction does not line up with germline, which may come from a read error. The chain is built from TRBV9 and TRBJ1-2, with TRBD1 matching 11 bases. CDR1 and CDR2 from the germline V gene are SGDLS and YYNGEE. This CDR3 contains 17 residues. CDR3 coding DNA: TGTGCTAGCAGCACCACCCCGGGACAGGGGGCTAACTATGGCTACACCTTC. It specifies CASSTTPGQGANYGYTF.

This clone was detected only once. This chain links TRBV30 with TRBJ2-3, with 13 bases lining up with TRBD2. Germline V gene lookup returns CDR1 GTSNPN and CDR2 SVGIG (reference sequence). The CDR3 totals 17 residues. J was trimmed by 3 bases and V by 4 bases; bases with no gene match: 10. As DNA, the CDR3 is TGTGCCTGGATCCCTAAGCGACTAGCGGGAGGAACAGATACGCAGTATTTT. This sequence encodes CAWIPKRLAGGTDTQYF. Together with reference TRBV30 and TRBJ2-3, the CDR3 gives the full variable domain: SQTIHQWPATLVQPVGSPLSLECTVEGTSNPNLYWYRQAAGRGLQLLFYSVGIGQISSEVPQNLSASRPQDRQFILSSKKLLLSDSGFYLCAWIPKRLAGGTDTQYFGPGTRLTVL.

The chain carries TRBV24-1 and TRBJ2-2; 7 nucleotides align to TRBD2. V lost 0 bases, J lost 4 bases, and 7 bases stayed unmatched. Germline assignment: CDR1 KGHDR and CDR2 SFDVKD. The CDR3 is 17 residues long. CDR3 sequence (DNA): TGTGCCACCAGTGATTTGCAAGTGACTAGCAGCACCGGGGAGCTGTTTTTT. Translation: CATSDLQVTSSTGELFF.

The chain recombines TRBV20-1 with TRBJ1-5; possible D gene TRBD1, 5 bases. In germline, CDR1 is DFQATT, CDR2 SNEGSKA (reference sequence). The V end was cut by 5 bases, the J end by 11 bases, with 13 bases between. The CDR3 is 11 amino acids. The DNA of the CDR3 is TGCAGTGCTTTCAGTGAAGGGGCCCAGCATTTT. Translation: CSAFSEGAQHF.

The genes are TRBV24-1 and TRBJ2-1, with 7 positions matching TRBD1. The CDR3 extends over 14 amino acids. With 4 bases clipped from V and 4 bases from J, the junction kept 3 bases outside the gene matches. The V gene's germline CDR1 is KGHDR and CDR2 SFDVKD. CDR3 coding DNA: TGTGCCACCAGTGACACGACAGGGTACAATGAGCAGTTCTTC. Amino acid sequence: CATSDTTGYNEQFF.

This chain connects TRBV30 to TRBJ1-5; D not resolved. V lost 0 bases to trimming and J lost 3 bases, with 6 bases between them. The CDR3 has 13 amino acids. CDR1 is GTSNPN and CDR2 is SVGIG in the germline V gene (reference sequence). DNA of the CDR3: TGTGCCTGGAGTGTGAGGTACAATCAGCCCCAGCATTTT. It is translated as CAWSVRYNQPQHF.

The rearrangement links TRBV10-2 to TRBJ1-5; tentative D call: TRBD1 (6 bases). Trimming shortened V by 2 bases and J by 3 bases, and 11 bases separated the two germline ends. The CDR3 has 15 residues. The V gene's germline CDR1 is WSHSY and CDR2 SAAADI. CDR3 in DNA: TGCGCCAGCAGTGAGCTAGGGGGGGACAATCAGCCCCAGCATTTT. Translated: CASSELGGDNQPQHF.

This chain uses TRBV19 with TRBJ1-2; D may be TRBD1 (5 bases). The CDR3 has 14 amino acids. V was shortened by 3 bases and J by 3 bases, with 11 bases between the two germline ends. Germline V gene data show CDR1 as LNHDA and CDR2 as SQIVND (reference sequence). The CDR3 loop reads CASSIVRVDYGYTF. The CDR3 DNA follows: TGTGCCAGTAGTATTGTCAGGGTGGACTATGGCTACACCTTC.

The CDR3 region has the DNA TGTGCCAGCAGTGAATTCAGGGGTAACAGTGAAAAACTGTTTTTT. It yields the protein CASSEFRGNSEKLFF. This rearrangement joins TRBV25-1 to TRBJ1-4, with a weak D call TRBD1 (6 bases). Trimming took 1 base from V and 7 from J, leaving 13 bases between them. Germline values: CDR1 MGHDK, CDR2 SYGVNS. The CDR3 length is 15 residues.

CDR3 loop: CATSRVGGGPREQYF. CDR3 nucleotide sequence: TGTGCCACCAGCAGAGTGGGGGGAGGCCCTCGGGAGCAGTACTTC. The rearrangement joins TRBV15 to TRBJ2-7; tentatively, D is TRBD2 (6 bases). The CDR3 is 15 amino acids. The germline V and J ends were trimmed by 1 base and 7 bases, with 17 bases remaining between them. Germline CDR1 reads LNHNV; CDR2 reads YYDKDF (reference sequence).

The chain combines TRBV7-9 with TRBJ2-5, with 8 bases matching TRBD1. With 4 bases clipped from V and 2 bases from J, the junction kept 6 bases outside the gene matches. This CDR3 comprises 15 residues. Germline V gene data show CDR1 as SEHNR and CDR2 as FQNEAQ (reference sequence). The CDR3, as DNA: TGTGCCAGCAGCTCTGGACAGGGAGCTCAAGAGACCCAGTACTTC. Amino acids: CASSSGQGAQETQYF.

V usage is TRBV21-1 and J usage is TRBJ2-7; the D call of TRBD1 is as the table states it, not checked on the DNA. TRBV21-1 is recorded as a pseudogene. The CDR3 is 15 amino acids. CDR3 in DNA: TGTGCCAGCAGCAATACAGGGACCCCTTACTACGAGCAGTACTTC. Amino acids: CASSNTGTPYYEQYF.

The V call is TRBV7-9, the J call TRBJ2-1; 12 bases are a match to TRBD2. The CDR3 loop spans 15 amino acids. The germline V gene encodes CDR1 SEHNR and CDR2 FQNEAQ (reference sequence). V shed 7 bases, J shed 6 bases, and the junction held 7 bases outside the gene matches. CDR3 residues: CASNLGTSGSNEQFF. For the CDR3, the DNA is TGTGCCAGCAACCTGGGGACTAGCGGGTCCAATGAGCAGTTCTTC.

The rearrangement uses TRBV19 and TRBJ2-5; the match to TRBD1 covers 7 bases. Losses at the gene ends were 1 base for V and 0 bases for J; bases not matched to a gene: 5. Germline CDR1 LNHDA, CDR2 SQIVND (reference sequence). The CDR3 extends over 16 amino acids. The CDR3 protein is CASSIGFGTDQETQYF. The CDR3 DNA reads as TGTGCCAGTAGTATAGGCTTCGGGACAGACCAAGAGACCCAGTACTTC. Using reference TRBV19 and TRBJ2-5 for the parts outside the CDR3, the full variable domain is DGGITQSPKYLFRKEGQNVTLSCEQNLNHDAMYWYRQDPGQGLRLIYYSQIVNDFQKGDIAEGYSVSREKKESFPLTVTSAQKNPTAFYLCASSIGFGTDQETQYFGPGTRLLVL.

The V gene is TRBV27, the J gene TRBJ1-5, with TRBD1 identical over 7 bases. The CDR3 is made up of 15 amino acids. The ends lost 5 bases at V and 0 bases at J; junction bases unmatched: 4. Germline assignment: CDR1 MNHEY and CDR2 SMNVEV (reference sequence). Written as DNA, the CDR3 is TGTGCCAGCAGTCCGGGACAGCGTAGCAATCAGCCCCAGCATTTT. Translated: CASSPGQRSNQPQHF.

The chain has TRBV9 and TRBJ1-1; 7 bases agree with TRBD1. Germline CDR1 and CDR2: SGDLS and YYNGEE. Losses at the gene ends were 0 bases for V and 3 bases for J; bases not matched to a gene: 14. The CDR3 extends over 18 amino acids. The CDR3 nucleotides are TGTGCCAGCAGCGTAGCCCAGGGGGTGATGAGCGTGGACACTGAAGCTTTCTTT. It encodes CASSVAQGVMSVDTEAFF.

The chain recombines TRBV7-9 with TRBJ2-1; D possibly corresponds to TRBD2 (6 bases). The CDR3 has 16 amino acids. V shed 1 base and J shed 8 bases, with 18 bases lying between them. Germline CDR1 SEHNR, CDR2 FQNEAQ (reference sequence). Here the CDR3 reads CASSLVVRVTGDEQFF. As DNA, the CDR3 is TGTGCCAGCAGCTTAGTTGTCCGTGTAACGGGAGATGAGCAGTTCTTC. The full variable domain, rest sourced from reference TRBV7-9 and TRBJ2-1, is DTGVSQNPRHKITKRGQNVTFRCDPISEHNRLYWYRQTLGQGPEFLTYFQNEAQLEKSRLLSDRFSAERPKGSFSTLEIQRTEQGDSAMYLCASSLVVRVTGDEQFFGPGTRLTVL.

The sample holds a few counts of this clone. The CDR3 region has the DNA TGTGCCAGCAGCTTAGGGTTTGGACTAGCGGAGAACACCGGGGAGCTGTTTTTT. This sequence encodes CASSLGFGLAENTGELFF. The chain joins TRBV7-9 to TRBJ2-2; 10 bases fit TRBD2. Per the germline V gene, CDR1 is SEHNR and CDR2 is FQNEAQ (reference sequence). V was pared by 1 base and J by 1 base, with 6 bases of the junction left unmatched. This CDR3 has 18 residues.

The V and J genes are TRBV6-5 and TRBJ1-6; D unresolved. The CDR3 extends over 15 amino acids. Trimming shortened V by 0 bases and J by 10 bases, and 13 bases separated the two germline ends. CDR1 and CDR2 (germline): MNHEY, SVGAGI. The CDR3 coding sequence is TGTGCCAGCAGTTACTCGATGGAGGGAGGGTCACCCCTCCACTTT. Encoded protein: CASSYSMEGGSPLHF.

The rearrangement joins TRBV7-9 to TRBJ2-2; the D gene is possibly TRBD2 (6 bases). Germline V gives CDR1 SEHNR, CDR2 FQNEAQ (reference sequence). Trimming took 3 bases from V and 5 from J, leaving 16 bases between them. This CDR3 contains 16 residues. The CDR3 reads CASSFAGTWGTGELFF. The DNA for the CDR3 is TGTGCCAGCAGCTTCGCCGGGACTTGGGGTACCGGGGAGCTGTTTTTT.

The chain employs TRBV27 and TRBJ2-5, with 8 bases lining up with TRBD2. The CDR3 is 16 amino acids. Germline trimming cut 2 bases from V and 5 bases from J; bases unmatched to any gene: 10. Germline loops: CDR1 MNHEY, CDR2 SMNVEV (reference sequence). CDR3 DNA sequence: TGTGCCAGCAGTTTACGGGGAGCGGGAGCGGGCGAGACCCAGTACTTC. This gives the protein CASSLRGAGAGETQYF.

The chain couples TRBV3-1 (or the pseudogene TRBV3-2) to TRBJ1-2; tentatively, D is TRBD1 (5 bases). Germline V CDR1 and CDR2: LGHDT, YNNKEL (reference sequence). V lost 5 bases to trimming and J lost 2 bases, with 15 bases between them. The CDR3 runs to 15 residues. This chain's CDR3 is CASSSTGLKNYGYTF. The CDR3 DNA reads as TGTGCCAGCAGCTCAACGGGACTTAAAAACTATGGCTACACCTTC.

The J gene is TRBJ1-1, the V gene TRBV18; D is possibly TRBD1 (5 bases). Germline CDR1 and CDR2: KGHSH and LQKENI. Trimming removed 3 bases at V and 3 bases at J, with 11 bases between. The CDR3 spans 14 residues. Here the CDR3 reads CASSPRALDTEAFF. In DNA, the CDR3 is TGTGCCAGCTCACCCAGGGCCCTGGACACTGAAGCTTTCTTT.

The J gene is TRBJ2-7, the V gene TRBV6-5; TRBD1 is a possible D gene (6 bases). Germline CDR1 MNHEY, CDR2 SVGAGI. The CDR3 spans 13 residues. The V and J ends lost 5 bases and 7 bases respectively, with 15 bases between them. This chain's CDR3 is CASSPGVPPEQYF. The DNA of the CDR3 is TGTGCCAGCAGTCCAGGGGTCCCGCCGGAGCAGTACTTC.

The chain joins TRBV11-2 to TRBJ1-2; 7 bases fit TRBD1. Germline values: CDR1 SGHAT, CDR2 FQNNGV. With V trimmed by 0 bases and J by 1 base, 11 bases remained unmatched. This CDR3 contains 18 residues. The CDR3: CASSLDKPGQRFNYGYTF. In DNA form, the CDR3 reads TGTGCCAGCAGCTTAGATAAACCGGGACAGAGATTTAACTATGGCTACACCTTC.

The DNA for the CDR3 is TGTGCCAGCAGACGACAGGGGAAGAAGGGCTACACCTTC. It specifies CASRRQGKKGYTF. The rearrangement uses TRBV12-3 or TRBV12-4 and TRBJ1-2, with 8 bases lining up with TRBD1. Germline trimming cut 6 bases from V and 8 bases from J; bases unmatched to any gene: 8. This CDR3 is built from 13 residues.

This clone was detected only once. Other DNA sequences of this sample code for an identical CDR3. The rearrangement uses TRBV5-1 and TRBJ1-1; weak D call: TRBD1 (6 bases). Germline CDR1 SGHRS, CDR2 YFSETQ. The V end was cut by 0 bases, the J end by 4 bases, with 7 bases between. This CDR3 comprises 13 residues. The CDR3 coding sequence is TGCGCCAGCAGCTTGGAAGGGGGCACTGAAGCTTTCTTT. Translated, it gives CASSLEGGTEAFF.